This entry lists 30 T cell receptor beta chains sequenced from one sample in a study of follicular helper T cells after annual influenza vaccination. Time point defined: 2015-2016 season, pre-vaccination. Clones were read by immunoSEQ multiplex PCR, and TCRdb kept only the in-frame ones, dropping some. The data show some 10,000 clones, 65% to 85% seen once. The specimen comprised CXCR5+ CD38- circulating T follicular helper cells from blood, sampled on the day of influenza vaccination. The subset here: circulating Tfh, non-naive CD4+CXCR5+PD-1+ (ICOS+CD38+ or ICOS-CD38-). The receptors were gathered from an adult who received the influenza vaccine.

This rearrangement joins TRBV9 to TRBJ1-3, with 7 bases fitting TRBD1. The CDR3 is made up of 13 amino acids. Germline V gene data show CDR1 as SGDLS and CDR2 as YYNGEE. V gave up 4 bases and J gave up 6 bases; unmatched junction bases: 4. The CDR3 is CASSFGTENTIYF. CDR3 sequence (DNA): TGTGCCAGCAGCTTCGGGACAGAAAACACCATATATTTT.

The J gene is TRBJ1-1, the V gene TRBV27; 8 positions match TRBD1. V dropped 0 bases and J dropped 6; count of bases not matched to a gene: 9. The CDR3 runs 16 residues. CDR1 and CDR2 from the germline V gene are MNHEY and SMNVEV (reference sequence). The CDR3 DNA reads TGTGCCAGCAGTTTATCGGGCAGGGGGCCTTGGGCTGAAGCTTTCTTT. Its protein is CASSLSGRGPWAEAFF.

The genes are TRBV28 and TRBJ2-3; D may be TRBD1 (6 bases). The ends were cut back, 6 bases at V and 1 base at J, with 14 bases in the middle. CDR1 MDHEN and CDR2 SYDVKM come from the germline V gene. The CDR3 totals 15 residues. CDR3 bases: TGTGCCAGCAGCATTGGGGACACTGGCACAGATACGCAGTATTTT. Its translation is CASSIGDTGTDTQYF.

CDR3 coding DNA: TGCGCCAGCAGCGAGTGGAGGCGGACAACTGAAGCTTTCTTT. Translating gives CASSEWRRTTEAFF. The chain carries TRBV5-1 and TRBJ1-1, with a possible D match to TRBD1 (5 bases). Germline CDR1 and CDR2: SGHRS and YFSETQ. Deletions cut 4 bases from V and 5 bases from J, with 15 bases between. This CDR3 spans 14 amino acids. Complete variable domain (other parts from reference TRBV5-1 and TRBJ1-1): KAGVTQTPRYLIKTRGQQVTLSCSPISGHRSVSWYQQTPGQGLQFLFEYFSETQRNKGNFPGRFSGRQFSNSRSEMNVSTLELGDSALYLCASSEWRRTTEAFFGQGTRLTVV.

The rearrangement uses TRBV10-3 and TRBJ2-1; 11 bases are shared with TRBD2. With V trimmed by 3 bases and J by 8 bases, 9 bases remained unmatched. This CDR3 comprises 16 residues. CDR1 and CDR2 from the germline V gene are ENHRY and SYGVKD. CDR3 residues: CAISDPGTSGRDEQFF. CDR3 in DNA: TGTGCCATCAGTGACCCCGGGACTAGCGGAAGGGATGAGCAGTTCTTC.

This clone came up a few times. The chain employs TRBV19 and TRBJ1-6, with a weak D call TRBD1 (6 bases). V shed 6 bases and J shed 10 bases, with 22 bases lying between them. Germline CDR1 reads LNHDA; CDR2 reads SQIVND (reference sequence). There are 16 residues in the CDR3. The CDR3 region has the DNA TGTGCCAGTAGGCCACGTGAGGCAGGGGATCGGTCACCCCTCCACTTT. Its protein is CASRPREAGDRSPLHF.

CDR3 sequence (DNA): TGTGCCTCCAGGGACCCGGGAGGGGAGCTGTTTTTT. This translates into CASRDPGGELFF. The V gene is TRBV10-3, the J gene TRBJ2-2; D might be TRBD1 or TRBD2, each matching 5 bases. The CDR3 has 12 residues. Germline-derived CDR1 and CDR2 are ENHRY and SYGVKD. V was trimmed by 11 bases and J by 8 bases, leaving 15 bases between them.

A remark on this clone: Germline and junction disagree at one end, which may indicate a read error. The V and J genes are TRBV7-7 and TRBJ2-5; 8 bases are a match to TRBD1. Germline lookup yields CDR1 SSHAT and CDR2 FNYEAQ (reference sequence). The CDR3 totals 15 residues. CDR3 bases: TGTGCTAGCAGCTTAGCCAGGGGGCAGGACGAGACCCAGTACTTC. Translating gives CASSLARGQDETQYF.

J is TRBJ2-3 and V is TRBV6-6, with D hard to call. CDR3 length equals 13 residues. V lost 5 bases and J lost 1, with 7 bases in between. Germline CDR1 is MNHNY and CDR2 is SVGAGI (reference sequence). This chain's CDR3 is CASSPQGTDTQYF. The CDR3 DNA follows: TGTGCCAGCAGTCCCCAGGGCACAGATACGCAGTATTTT.

V and J are TRBV11-3 and TRBJ2-1; no clear D gene. The V gene lost 1 base and the J gene lost 6 bases, with 7 bases spanning the gap. This CDR3 comprises 13 residues. Germline V gene data show CDR1 as SGHNT and CDR2 as YENEEA. CDR3 amino acids: CASSLGYPNEQFF. The DNA of the CDR3 is TGTGCCAGCAGCTTAGGCTATCCCAATGAGCAGTTCTTC.

The chain carries TRBV27 and TRBJ2-5; maybe TRBD2 (5 bases). Trimming cost V 0 bases and J 7 bases, with 15 bases left between them. This CDR3 comprises 15 residues. Germline V gives CDR1 MNHEY, CDR2 SMNVEV (reference sequence). CDR3 residues: CASSLSGGRTRTQYF. The CDR3 DNA is TGTGCCAGCAGTTTATCGGGCGGGCGCACCAGGACCCAGTACTTC.

This clone occurred once. The rearrangement joins TRBV7-2 to TRBJ1-1, with 7 bases fitting TRBD1. The CDR3 length is 13 residues. J was trimmed by 5 bases and V by 8 bases; bases with no gene match: 8. Germline V lookup: CDR1 SGHTA, CDR2 FQGNSA. CDR3 region: CASRRGSGTEAFF. In DNA, the CDR3 is TGTGCCAGCCGCAGGGGGTCGGGGACTGAAGCTTTCTTT.

This chain joins TRBV15 and TRBJ2-3, with unresolved D. Germline lookup yields CDR1 LNHNV and CDR2 YYDKDF (reference sequence). There are 15 residues in the CDR3. V was pared by 6 bases and J by 3 bases, with 16 bases between. CDR3 in DNA: TGTGCCACCAGGTTGTCTTTCGCGGAAACAGATACGCAGTATTTT. Residues: CATRLSFAETDTQYF.

DNA of the CDR3: TGTGCCAGCAGCTTAGGAGACGAGGATACGCAGTATTTT. Translating gives CASSLGDEDTQYF. The chain combines TRBV11-2 with TRBJ2-3; D unresolved. V was shortened by 1 base and J by 6 bases, with 8 bases between the two germline ends. This CDR3 spans 13 amino acids. Germline CDR1 is SGHAT and CDR2 is FQNNGV.

The V call is TRBV28, the J call TRBJ1-6, with D possibly matching TRBD1 (5 bases). Germline V gives CDR1 MDHEN, CDR2 SYDVKM. The V and J ends lost 6 bases and 4 bases respectively, with 16 bases between them. CDR3 length equals 16 residues. The CDR3, as DNA: TGTGCCAGCAGCTCGAGTAACCAGGGATATAATTCACCCCTCCACTTT. Translation gives CASSSSNQGYNSPLHF.

This clone was observed a handful of times. CDR3 residues: CASTRQGGITEAFF. CDR3 bases: TGTGCCAGTACTAGACAGGGAGGAATCACTGAAGCTTTCTTT. V is TRBV19 and J is TRBJ1-1, with 7 positions matching TRBD1. Germline V gene sequence: CDR1 LNHDA, CDR2 SQIVND (reference sequence). The length of the CDR3 is 14 residues. Trimming removed 7 bases from V and 4 bases from J; junction bases left unmatched: 9.

The chain couples TRBV7-2 to TRBJ1-3; D is unclear. Germline CDR1 is SGHTA and CDR2 is FQGNSA. Trimming cost V 5 bases and J 4 bases, with 15 bases left between them. The CDR3 is 15 residues long. CDR3 region: CASSATGDVGNTIYF. In DNA form, the CDR3 reads TGTGCCAGCAGCGCGACGGGTGACGTCGGAAACACCATATATTTT.

The chain combines TRBV7-6 with TRBJ2-1; 10 bases match TRBD2. The CDR3 has 14 residues. Losses at the gene ends were 5 bases for V and 9 bases for J; bases not matched to a gene: 7. The germline gives CDR1 SGHVS, CDR2 FNYEAQ. The CDR3 protein is CASSIEASGSEQFF. CDR3 sequence (DNA): TGTGCCAGCAGCATAGAAGCTAGCGGGAGTGAGCAGTTCTTC.

The V and J genes are TRBV27 and TRBJ2-3; a weak D match, TRBD2 (5 bases). Trimming took 8 bases from V and 6 from J, leaving 15 bases between them. This CDR3 comprises 13 residues. The germline gives CDR1 MNHEY, CDR2 SMNVEV (reference sequence). This chain's CDR3 is CASGMTIFDTQYF. CDR3 coding DNA: TGTGCCAGCGGAATGACTATTTTCGATACGCAGTATTTT.

The genes are TRBV4-1 and TRBJ2-3; D possibly corresponds to TRBD2 (5 bases). Per the germline V gene, CDR1 is MGHRA and CDR2 is YSYEKL. The V end was cut by 5 bases, the J end by 1 base, with 13 bases between. This CDR3 is built from 15 residues. This chain's CDR3 is CASSLGTGGTDTQYF. The CDR3 coding sequence is TGCGCCAGCAGCTTGGGCACCGGGGGCACAGATACGCAGTATTTT.

This clone was recorded a few times. CDR3 sequence (DNA): TGTGCCAGCTCACCGCGGGGACAGGGGAACACCGGGGAGCTGTTTTTT. It yields the protein CASSPRGQGNTGELFF. This chain links TRBV18 with TRBJ2-2; 9 bases map to TRBD1. The CDR3 covers 16 residues. V lost 3 bases and J lost 1; bases outside the gene matches: 3. The V gene's germline CDR1 is KGHSH and CDR2 LQKENI.

This clone has more than one count but fewer than ten. The rearrangement uses TRBV6-6 and TRBJ1-2; no firm D call. Germline CDR1 and CDR2: MNHNY and SVGAGI (reference sequence). V was cut by 2 bases and J by 2 bases, with 6 bases left in between. CDR3 length equals 13 residues. CDR3 in amino acids: CASSYAENYGYTF. Here the CDR3 DNA reads TGTGCCAGCAGTTACGCTGAGAACTATGGCTACACCTTC.

This chain joins TRBV5-4 and TRBJ2-3; 7 bases are shared with TRBD2. Per germline, CDR1 SGHNT and CDR2 YYREEE (reference sequence). Trimming at V came to 2 bases and at J to 3 bases, leaving 6 bases not matched to a gene. The CDR3 runs to 15 residues. The CDR3 spells CASSFRGSGTDTQYF. The CDR3 bases are TGTGCCAGCAGCTTCCGCGGGAGCGGGACAGATACGCAGTATTTT. Together with reference TRBV5-4 and TRBJ2-3, the CDR3 gives the full variable domain: ETGVTQSPTHLIKTRGQQVTLRCSSQSGHNTVSWYQQALGQGPQFIFQYYREEENGRGNFPPRFSGLQFPNYSSELNVNALELDDSALYLCASSFRGSGTDTQYFGPGTRLTVL.

The chain uses TRBV5-4 and TRBJ1-4; D not resolved. Trimming stripped 1 base from V and 3 bases from J, with 4 bases between. The CDR3 is 13 amino acids. The germline V gene encodes CDR1 SGHNT and CDR2 YYREEE (reference sequence). As DNA, the CDR3 is TGTGCCAGCAGCTTGAACTCTAATGAAAAACTGTTTTTT. Amino acids: CASSLNSNEKLFF.

About this clone itself: The junction does not match germline at one end; this may be a read error. This chain's CDR3 is CASSLATGSQEAQYF. The DNA of the CDR3 is TGTGCCAGCAGCTTGGCCACAGGTTCCCAAGAGGCCCAGTACTTC. V usage is TRBV5-4 and J usage is TRBJ2-5; D perhaps matches TRBD1 (5 bases). The CDR3 length is 15 residues. Germline V lookup: CDR1 SGHNT, CDR2 YYREEE (reference sequence). The whole variable domain, filled in from reference TRBV5-4 and TRBJ2-5, reads ETGVTQSPTHLIKTRGQQVTLRCSSQSGHNTVSWYQQALGQGPQFIFQYYREEENGRGNFPPRFSGLQFPNYSSELNVNALELDDSALYLCASSLATGSQEAQYFGPGTRLLVL.

The V gene is TRBV28, the J gene TRBJ1-2; possible D gene TRBD1, 6 bases. CDR1 and CDR2 (germline): MDHEN, SYDVKM. V dropped 5 bases and J dropped 4 bases, with 11 bases sitting between them. The CDR3 runs to 13 residues. The CDR3 sequence is CASSPGAGYGYTF. The CDR3 region has the DNA TGTGCCAGCAGTCCGGGGGCCGGCTATGGCTACACCTTC.

This clone occurred once. V gene TRBV18 combines with J gene TRBJ2-3; 7 bases are a match to TRBD1. The V and J ends lost 1 base and 2 bases, in that order; junction bases with no gene match: 3. Germline loops: CDR1 KGHSH, CDR2 LQKENI. This CDR3 comprises 15 residues. The CDR3 spells CASSPQGAPTDTQYF. The CDR3 nucleotides are TGTGCCAGCTCACCACAGGGGGCTCCCACAGATACGCAGTATTTT.

The V gene is TRBV28, the J gene TRBJ2-7; 13 positions agree with TRBD2. J was trimmed by 5 bases and V by 5 bases; bases with no gene match: 12. The CDR3 totals 17 residues. CDR1 and CDR2 (germline): MDHEN, SYDVKM. In nucleotides, the CDR3 is TGTGCCAGCAGTCCGCTTATGACTAGCGGGAGGTTCAACGAGCAGTACTTC. It yields the protein CASSPLMTSGRFNEQYF.

CDR3 region: CASSLDRGGAGELFF. CDR3 DNA sequence: TGCGCCAGCAGCCTTGACAGGGGCGGTGCCGGGGAGCTGTTTTTT. V is TRBV5-1 and J is TRBJ2-2, with 8 bases that match TRBD1. CDR1 SGHRS and CDR2 YFSETQ come from the germline V gene. The CDR3 extends over 15 amino acids. J lost 6 bases, V lost 4 bases, and 8 bases had no gene match.

The rearrangement links TRBV7-2 to TRBJ2-3; weak D call: TRBD2 (6 bases). In germline, CDR1 is SGHTA, CDR2 FQGNSA. There are 16 residues in the CDR3. V was clipped by 2 bases and J by 0 bases, with 12 bases between them. The CDR3 DNA reads TGTGCCAGCAGCTTATCGGGACGGGGGAGCACAGATACGCAGTATTTT. Its translation is CASSLSGRGSTDTQYF.